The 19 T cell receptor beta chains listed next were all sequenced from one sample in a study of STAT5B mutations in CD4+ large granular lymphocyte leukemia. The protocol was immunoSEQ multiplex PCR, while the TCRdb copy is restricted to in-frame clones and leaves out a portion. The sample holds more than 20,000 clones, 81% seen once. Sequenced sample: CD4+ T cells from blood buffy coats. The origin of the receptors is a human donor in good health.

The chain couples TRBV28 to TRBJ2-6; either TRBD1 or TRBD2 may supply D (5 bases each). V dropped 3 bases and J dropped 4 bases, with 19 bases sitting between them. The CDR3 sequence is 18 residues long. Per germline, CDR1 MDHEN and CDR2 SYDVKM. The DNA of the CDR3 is TGTGCCAGCAGTTTCAGCCGGGGCAGCCCCCGCGGGGCCAACGTCCTGACTTTC. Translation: CASSFSRGSPRGANVLTF.

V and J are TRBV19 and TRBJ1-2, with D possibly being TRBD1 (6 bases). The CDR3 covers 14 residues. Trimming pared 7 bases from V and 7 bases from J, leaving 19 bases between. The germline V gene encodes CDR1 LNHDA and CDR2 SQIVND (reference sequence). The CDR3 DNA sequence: TGTGCCAGTATCCCGAGGGGGTCCGGAATTGGCTACACCTTC. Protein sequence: CASIPRGSGIGYTF.

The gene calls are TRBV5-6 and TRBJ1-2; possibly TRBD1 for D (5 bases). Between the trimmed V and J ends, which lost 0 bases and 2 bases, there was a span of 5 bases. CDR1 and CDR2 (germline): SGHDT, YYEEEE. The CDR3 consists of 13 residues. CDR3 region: CASSLAGNYGYTF. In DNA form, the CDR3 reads TGTGCCAGCAGCTTGGCAGGGAACTATGGCTACACCTTC.

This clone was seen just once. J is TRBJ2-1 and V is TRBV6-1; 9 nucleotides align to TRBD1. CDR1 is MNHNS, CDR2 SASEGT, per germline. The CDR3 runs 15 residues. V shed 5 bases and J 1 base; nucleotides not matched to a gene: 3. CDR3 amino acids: CASSTGTGSYNEQFF. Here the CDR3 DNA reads TGTGCCAGCAGTACCGGGACAGGGTCCTACAATGAGCAGTTCTTC.

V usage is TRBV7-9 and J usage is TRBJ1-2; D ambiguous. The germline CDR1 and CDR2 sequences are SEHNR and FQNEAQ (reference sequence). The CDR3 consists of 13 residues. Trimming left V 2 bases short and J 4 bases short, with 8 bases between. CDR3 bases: TGTGCCAGCAGCTTACAGGAGTTCTATGGCTACACCTTC. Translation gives CASSLQEFYGYTF.

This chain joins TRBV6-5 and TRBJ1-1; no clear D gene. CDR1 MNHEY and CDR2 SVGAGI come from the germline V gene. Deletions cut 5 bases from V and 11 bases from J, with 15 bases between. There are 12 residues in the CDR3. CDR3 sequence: CASSPERSRAFF. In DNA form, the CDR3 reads TGTGCCAGCAGTCCTGAACGCAGTAGGGCTTTCTTT.

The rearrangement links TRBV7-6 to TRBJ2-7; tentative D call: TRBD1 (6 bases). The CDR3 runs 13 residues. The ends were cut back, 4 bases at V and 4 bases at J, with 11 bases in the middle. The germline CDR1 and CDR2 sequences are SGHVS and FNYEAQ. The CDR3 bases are TGTGCCAGCAGCTCGCCGGGACAATACGAGCAGTACTTC. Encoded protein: CASSSPGQYEQYF. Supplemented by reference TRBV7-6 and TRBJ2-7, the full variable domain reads GAGVSQSPRYKVTKRGQDVALRCDPISGHVSLYWYRQALGQGPEFLTYFNYEAQQDKSGLPNDRFSAERPEGSISTLTIQRTEQRDSAMYRCASSSPGQYEQYFGPGTRLTVT.

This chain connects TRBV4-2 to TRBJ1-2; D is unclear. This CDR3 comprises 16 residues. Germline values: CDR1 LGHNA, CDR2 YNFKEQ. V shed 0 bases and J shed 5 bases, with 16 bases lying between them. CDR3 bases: TGTGCCAGCAGCCAAGAGGGGAATTGGCAAGGGTATGGCTACACCTTC. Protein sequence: CASSQEGNWQGYGYTF.

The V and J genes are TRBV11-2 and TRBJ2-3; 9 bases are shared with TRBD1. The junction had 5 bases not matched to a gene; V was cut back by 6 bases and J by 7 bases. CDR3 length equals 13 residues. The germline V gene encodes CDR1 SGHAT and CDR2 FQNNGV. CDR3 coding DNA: TGTGCCAGCAGTACACAGGGGGCAAATACGCAGTATTTT. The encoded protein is CASSTQGANTQYF. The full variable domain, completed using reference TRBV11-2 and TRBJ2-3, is EAGVAQSPRYKIIEKRQSVAFWCNPISGHATLYWYQQILGQGPKLLIQFQNNGVVDDSQLPKDRFSAERLKGVDSTLKIQPAKLEDSAVYLCASSTQGANTQYFGPGTRLTVL.

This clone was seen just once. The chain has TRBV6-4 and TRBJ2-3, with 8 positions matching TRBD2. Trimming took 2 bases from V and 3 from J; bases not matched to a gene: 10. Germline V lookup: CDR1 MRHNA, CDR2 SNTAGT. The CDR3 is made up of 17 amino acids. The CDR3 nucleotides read TGTGCCAGCAGTGACGCCCCGAAGAGCGGGGGTACAGATACGCAGTATTTT. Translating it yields CASSDAPKSGGTDTQYF.

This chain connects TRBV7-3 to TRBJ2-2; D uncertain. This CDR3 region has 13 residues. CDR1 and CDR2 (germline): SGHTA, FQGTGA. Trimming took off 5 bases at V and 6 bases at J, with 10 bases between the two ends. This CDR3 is CASSKAPAGELFF. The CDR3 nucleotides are TGTGCCAGCAGCAAGGCCCCAGCCGGGGAGCTGTTTTTT.

CDR3 bases: TGTGCCAGCAGGTCATCGTGGCTAGCCATCGAGCAGTACTTC. The encoded protein is CASRSSWLAIEQYF. V is TRBV5-4 and J is TRBJ2-7; D might be TRBD2 (5 bases). Germline V lookup: CDR1 SGHNT, CDR2 YYREEE (reference sequence). V lost 5 bases to trimming and J lost 6 bases, with 18 bases between them. The CDR3 contains 14 residues.

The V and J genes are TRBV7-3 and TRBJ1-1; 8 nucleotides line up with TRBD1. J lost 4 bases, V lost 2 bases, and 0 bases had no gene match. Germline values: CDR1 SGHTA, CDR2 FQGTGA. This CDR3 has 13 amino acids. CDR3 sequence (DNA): TGTGCCAGCAGCTTAGACAGGGGCACTGAAGCTTTCTTT. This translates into CASSLDRGTEAFF.

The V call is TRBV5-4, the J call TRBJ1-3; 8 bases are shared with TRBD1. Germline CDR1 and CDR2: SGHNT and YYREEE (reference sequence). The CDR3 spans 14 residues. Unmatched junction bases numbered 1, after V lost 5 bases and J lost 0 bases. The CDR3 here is CASRQGVSGNTIYF. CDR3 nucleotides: TGTGCCAGCAGACAGGGGGTCTCTGGAAACACCATATATTTT.

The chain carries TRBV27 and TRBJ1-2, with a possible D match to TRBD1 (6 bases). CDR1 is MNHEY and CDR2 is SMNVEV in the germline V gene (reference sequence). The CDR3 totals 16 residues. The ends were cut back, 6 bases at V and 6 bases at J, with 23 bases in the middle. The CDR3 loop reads CASRRMDLQGYNGYTF. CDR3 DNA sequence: TGTGCCAGCAGACGTATGGACCTACAGGGTTACAATGGCTACACCTTC.

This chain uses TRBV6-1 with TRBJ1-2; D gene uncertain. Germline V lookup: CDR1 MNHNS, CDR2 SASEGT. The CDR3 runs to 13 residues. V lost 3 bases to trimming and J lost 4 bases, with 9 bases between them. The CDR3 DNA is TGTGCCAGCAGTGAGACCCCCCTCTATGGCTACACCTTC. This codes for CASSETPLYGYTF.

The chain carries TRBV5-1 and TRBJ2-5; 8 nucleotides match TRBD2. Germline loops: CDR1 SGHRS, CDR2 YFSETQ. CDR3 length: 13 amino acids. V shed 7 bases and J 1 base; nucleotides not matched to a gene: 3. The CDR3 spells CASRGGPQETQYF. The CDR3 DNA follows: TGCGCCAGCCGGGGGGGCCCCCAAGAGACCCAGTACTTC.

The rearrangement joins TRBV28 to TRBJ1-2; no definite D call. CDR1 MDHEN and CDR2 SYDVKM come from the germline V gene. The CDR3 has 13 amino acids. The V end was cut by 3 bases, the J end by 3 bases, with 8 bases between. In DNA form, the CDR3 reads TGTGCCAGCAGTTTGGGTGGGTACTATGGCTACACCTTC. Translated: CASSLGGYYGYTF.

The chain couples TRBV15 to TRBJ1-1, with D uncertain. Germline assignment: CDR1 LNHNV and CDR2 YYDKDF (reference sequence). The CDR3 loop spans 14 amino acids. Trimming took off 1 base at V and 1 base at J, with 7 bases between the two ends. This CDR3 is CATSRVKQNTEAFF. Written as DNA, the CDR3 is TGTGCCACCAGCAGAGTAAAGCAGAACACTGAAGCTTTCTTT.